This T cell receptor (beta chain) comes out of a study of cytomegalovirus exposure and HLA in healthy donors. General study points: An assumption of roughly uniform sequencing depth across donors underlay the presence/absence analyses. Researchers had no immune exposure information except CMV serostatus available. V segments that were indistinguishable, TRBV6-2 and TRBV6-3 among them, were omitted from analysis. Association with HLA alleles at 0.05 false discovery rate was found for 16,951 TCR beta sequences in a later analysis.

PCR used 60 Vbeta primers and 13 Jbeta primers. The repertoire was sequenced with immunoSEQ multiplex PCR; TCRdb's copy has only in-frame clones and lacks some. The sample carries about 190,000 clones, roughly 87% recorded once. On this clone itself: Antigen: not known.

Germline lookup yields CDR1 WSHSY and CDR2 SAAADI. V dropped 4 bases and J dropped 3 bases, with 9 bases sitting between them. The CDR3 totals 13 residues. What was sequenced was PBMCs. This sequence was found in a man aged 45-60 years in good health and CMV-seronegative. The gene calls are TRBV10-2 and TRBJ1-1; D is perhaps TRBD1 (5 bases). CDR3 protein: CASSVSGYTEAFF. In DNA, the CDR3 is TGCGCCAGCAGTGTATCAGGGTACACTGAAGCTTTCTTT.